The 16 T cell receptor beta chains reported below all come from one sample, sequenced in a study of cytomegalovirus exposure and HLA in healthy donors. With 60 Vbeta and 13 Jbeta primers, the PCR was carried out. Using immunoSEQ multiplex PCR, the repertoire was profiled, and TCRdb retains in-frame clones only, with some absent. The sample has roughly 150,000 clones, about 80% seen once. The sequenced sample was PBMCs. The source is a woman in her thirties or forties in good health and CMV-seronegative.

The chain has TRBV19 and TRBJ2-7, with D possibly being TRBD2 (6 bases). V shed 4 bases and J shed 9 bases, with 19 bases lying between them. Germline V gene data show CDR1 as LNHDA and CDR2 as SQIVND (reference sequence). The CDR3 loop spans 14 amino acids. The CDR3 loop reads CASSKTGDLHGQYF. For the CDR3, the DNA is TGTGCCAGTAGTAAAACGGGGGACCTTCACGGGCAGTACTTC.

The chain employs TRBV7-2 and TRBJ2-7; a weak D match, TRBD1 (6 bases). V was cut by 4 bases and J by 6 bases, with 16 bases left in between. From germline, CDR1 is SGHTA and CDR2 FQGNSA. The CDR3 is 14 amino acids. The CDR3 loop reads CASSSEYGGREQYF. The DNA for the CDR3 is TGTGCCAGCAGCTCCGAGTATGGGGGCCGCGAGCAGTACTTC.

The chain recombines TRBV5-1 with TRBJ2-1, with TRBD2 as a possible D gene (5 bases). The CDR3 length is 13 residues. Germline V lookup: CDR1 SGHRS, CDR2 YFSETQ. V was clipped by 0 bases and J by 10 bases, with 11 bases between them. The CDR3 DNA is TGCGCCAGCAGCTTGGACTATAAGCGGGAGCAGTTCTTC. This translates into CASSLDYKREQFF. Drawing the rest from reference TRBV5-1 and TRBJ2-1, the complete variable domain is KAGVTQTPRYLIKTRGQQVTLSCSPISGHRSVSWYQQTPGQGLQFLFEYFSETQRNKGNFPGRFSGRQFSNSRSEMNVSTLELGDSALYLCASSLDYKREQFFGPGTRLTVL.

In its sample, this clone was seen a few times. This chain links TRBV4-2 with TRBJ1-1; TRBD1 matches 9 bases. This CDR3 is built from 15 residues. The V segment lost 2 bases and the J segment 3 bases; nucleotides outside the gene matches: 4. Germline V CDR1 and CDR2: LGHNA, YNFKEQ. The CDR3 DNA reads TGTGCCAGCAGCCAACCCGGGACAGGGCACACTGAAGCTTTCTTT. Residues: CASSQPGTGHTEAFF.

The genes are TRBV9 and TRBJ1-2, with a weak D call TRBD1 (5 bases). CDR1 and CDR2 (germline): SGDLS, YYNGEE. CDR3 length: 14 amino acids. V lost 0 bases and J 5 bases, leaving 11 bases between the germline ends. CDR3 region: CASSVAGGSYGYTF. The CDR3, as DNA: TGTGCCAGCAGCGTAGCGGGGGGATCTTATGGCTACACCTTC.

This clone was seen only a few times. The gene calls are TRBV6-1 and TRBJ2-2; D remains unclear. The V end lost 4 bases, the J end lost 4 bases, and 7 bases lay between the germline ends. Germline CDR1 MNHNS, CDR2 SASEGT. The CDR3 consists of 13 residues. DNA of the CDR3: TGTGCCAGCAGTGTCTCCGGCACCGGGGAGCTGTTTTTT. Amino acid sequence: CASSVSGTGELFF.

The chain links TRBV20-1 to TRBJ2-7; D is undetermined. CDR3 length equals 10 residues. Germline V lookup: CDR1 DFQATT, CDR2 SNEGSKA (reference sequence). V lost 6 bases to trimming and J lost 1 base, with 4 bases between them. CDR3 sequence (DNA): TGCAGTGCCTTATCCTACGAGCAGTACTTC. As protein: CSALSYEQYF.

This clone was recorded a few times. This chain joins TRBV28 and TRBJ2-7; 9 nucleotides agree with TRBD1. Trimming removed 0 bases from V and 6 bases from J; junction bases left unmatched: 6. CDR1 is MDHEN, CDR2 SYDVKM, per germline. The CDR3 runs to 15 residues. CDR3 in amino acids: CASSLWGTGRVEQYF. CDR3 coding DNA: TGTGCCAGCAGTTTATGGGGGACAGGGAGGGTCGAGCAGTACTTC.

The sample holds a few counts of this clone. DNA of the CDR3: TGTGCCAGCAGATTACCCGGGAGGGACACAGATACGCAGTATTTT. Translating gives CASRLPGRDTDTQYF. The rearrangement uses TRBV6-6 and TRBJ2-3, with 8 bases identical to TRBD2. The trim removed 6 bases at V and 2 bases at J, leaving 7 bases unmatched. Germline V gene sequence: CDR1 MNHNY, CDR2 SVGAGI (reference sequence). The CDR3 totals 15 residues.

The CDR3 loop reads CATHAGLAGNADTQYF. For the CDR3, the DNA is TGTGCTACACACGCCGGACTAGCGGGCAACGCAGATACGCAGTATTTT. This rearrangement joins TRBV19 to TRBJ2-3, with 11 bases lining up with TRBD2. CDR1 LNHDA and CDR2 SQIVND come from the germline V gene (reference sequence). The CDR3 sequence is 16 residues long.

The table lists this clone with a few counts. A far more abundant clone sits one base away, making this likely a read error. This CDR3 is also generated by other DNA sequences in the sample. This chain links TRBV6-1 with TRBJ1-1, with D possibly being TRBD1 (5 bases). Germline lookup yields CDR1 MNHNS and CDR2 SASEGT. This CDR3 comprises 17 residues. The ends were cut back, 3 bases at V and 2 bases at J, with 19 bases in the middle. CDR3 DNA sequence: TGTGCCAGCAGTGATTCAACCTCGGGACTGGCCAACACTGAAGCTTTCTTT. Amino acids: CASSDSTSGLANTEAFF.

This chain joins TRBV27 and TRBJ1-6, with 10 bases fitting TRBD1. V dropped 5 bases and J dropped 10; count of bases not matched to a gene: 8. The germline CDR1 and CDR2 sequences are MNHEY and SMNVEV (reference sequence). The CDR3 spans 15 residues. CDR3 sequence (DNA): TGTGCCAGCAGTGTTAGACAGGGGGCTGGGTCACCCCTCCACTTT. Protein product: CASSVRQGAGSPLHF.

This clone was detected once. This chain uses TRBV2 with TRBJ1-5; 8 nucleotides agree with TRBD1. With V trimmed by 6 bases and J by 6 bases, 10 bases remained unmatched. Germline CDR1 is SNHLY and CDR2 is FYNNEI. CDR3 length equals 15 residues. The CDR3 region is CASSEFQGAVQPQHF. Here the CDR3 DNA reads TGTGCCAGCAGCGAATTTCAGGGGGCTGTTCAGCCCCAGCATTTT.

The chain combines TRBV7-2 with TRBJ2-3, with TRBD2 as a possible D gene (5 bases). V gave up 1 base and J gave up 0 bases, with 11 bases separating them. CDR1 and CDR2 from the germline V gene are SGHTA and FQGNSA. The CDR3 spans 16 residues. DNA of the CDR3: TGTGCCAGCAGCTTAGGAGCGCGGGCAAGCACAGATACGCAGTATTTT. Translated: CASSLGARASTDTQYF. Complete variable domain (other parts from reference TRBV7-2 and TRBJ2-3): GAGVSQSPSNKVTEKGKDVELRCDPISGHTALYWYRQSLGQGLEFLIYFQGNSAPDKSGLPSDRFSAERTGGSVSTLTIQRTQQEDSAVYLCASSLGARASTDTQYFGPGTRLTVL.

V and J are TRBV6-1 and TRBJ2-4, with D perhaps TRBD1 (6 bases). Trimming cost V 6 bases and J 8 bases, with 11 bases left between them. This CDR3 has 12 residues. The germline gives CDR1 MNHNS, CDR2 SASEGT. This CDR3 is CASSGQLHIQYF. For the CDR3, the DNA is TGTGCCAGCAGCGGACAGCTACACATTCAGTACTTC.

The chain couples TRBV4-2 to TRBJ1-3, with unresolved D. The CDR3 totals 15 residues. Trimming left V 0 bases short and J 1 base short, with 7 bases between. Germline V gives CDR1 LGHNA, CDR2 YNFKEQ. In DNA, the CDR3 is TGTGCCAGCAGCCAAGATCGGTCGTCTGGAAACACCATATATTTT. It translates to CASSQDRSSGNTIYF.